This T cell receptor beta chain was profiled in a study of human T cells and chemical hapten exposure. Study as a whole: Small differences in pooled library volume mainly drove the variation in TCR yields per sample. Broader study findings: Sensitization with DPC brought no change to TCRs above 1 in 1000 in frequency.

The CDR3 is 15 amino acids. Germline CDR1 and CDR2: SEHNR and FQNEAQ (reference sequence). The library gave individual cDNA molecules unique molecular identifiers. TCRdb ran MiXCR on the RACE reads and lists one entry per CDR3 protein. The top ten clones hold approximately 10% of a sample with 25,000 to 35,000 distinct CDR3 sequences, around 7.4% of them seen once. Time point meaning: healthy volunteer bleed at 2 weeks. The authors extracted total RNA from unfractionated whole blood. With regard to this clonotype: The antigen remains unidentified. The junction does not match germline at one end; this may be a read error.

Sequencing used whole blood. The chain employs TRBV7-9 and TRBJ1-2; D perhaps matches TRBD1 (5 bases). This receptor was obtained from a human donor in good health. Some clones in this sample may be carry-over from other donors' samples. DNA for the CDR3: TGTGCCAGCAGCTTCCTCCAGGGAATTCTTTATGGCGACACCTTC. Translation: CASSFLQGILYGDTF.